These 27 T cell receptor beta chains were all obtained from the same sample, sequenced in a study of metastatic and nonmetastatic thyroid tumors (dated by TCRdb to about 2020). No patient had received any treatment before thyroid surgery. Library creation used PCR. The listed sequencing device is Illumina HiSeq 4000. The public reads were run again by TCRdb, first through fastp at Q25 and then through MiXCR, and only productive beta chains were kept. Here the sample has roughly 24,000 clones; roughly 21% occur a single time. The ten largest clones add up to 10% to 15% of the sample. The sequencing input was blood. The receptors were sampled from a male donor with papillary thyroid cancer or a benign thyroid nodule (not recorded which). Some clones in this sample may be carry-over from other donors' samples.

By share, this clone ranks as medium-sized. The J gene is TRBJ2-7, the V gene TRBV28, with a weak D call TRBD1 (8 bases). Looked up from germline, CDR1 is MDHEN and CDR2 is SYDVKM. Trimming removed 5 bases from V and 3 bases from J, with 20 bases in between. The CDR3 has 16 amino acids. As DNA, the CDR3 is TGTGCCAGCAGTCCAAGCGACAGGGGAGGGATCTACGAGCAGTACTTC. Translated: CASSPSDRGGIYEQYF.

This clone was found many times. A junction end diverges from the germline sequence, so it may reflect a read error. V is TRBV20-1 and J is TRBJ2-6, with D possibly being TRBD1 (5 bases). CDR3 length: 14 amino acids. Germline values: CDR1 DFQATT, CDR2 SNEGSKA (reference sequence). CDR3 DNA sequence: TGCAGTGCTAAAGAAAGTGATGGGGCCAACGCCCTGACTTTC. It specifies CSAKESDGANALTF.

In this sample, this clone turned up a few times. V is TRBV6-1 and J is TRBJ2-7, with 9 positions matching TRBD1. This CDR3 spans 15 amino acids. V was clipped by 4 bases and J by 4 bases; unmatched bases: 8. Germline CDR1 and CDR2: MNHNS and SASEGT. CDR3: CASSGGGTGWYEQYF. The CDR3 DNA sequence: TGTGCCAGCAGTGGTGGAGGGACAGGGTGGTACGAGCAGTACTTC.

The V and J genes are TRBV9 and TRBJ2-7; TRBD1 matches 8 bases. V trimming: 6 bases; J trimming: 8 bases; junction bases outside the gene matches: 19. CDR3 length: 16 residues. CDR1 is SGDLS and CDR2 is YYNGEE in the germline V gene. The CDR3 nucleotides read TGTGCCAGCATCCTAGGGCTCCTGACAGGGGACAACAAGCAGTACTTC. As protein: CASILGLLTGDNKQYF.

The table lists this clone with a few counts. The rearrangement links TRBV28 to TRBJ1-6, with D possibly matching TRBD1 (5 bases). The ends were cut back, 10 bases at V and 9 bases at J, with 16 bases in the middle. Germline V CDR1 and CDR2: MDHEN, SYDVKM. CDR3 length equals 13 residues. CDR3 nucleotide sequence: TGTGCCACCTACCGGACATGGTCTTCACCCCTCCACTTT. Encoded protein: CATYRTWSSPLHF.

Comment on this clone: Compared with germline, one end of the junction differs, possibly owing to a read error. As DNA, the CDR3 is TGTGCCAGTAGTAGGGGGACACCAAACACCGGGGGGCTGTTTTTT. This codes for CASSRGTPNTGGLFF. This chain connects TRBV19 to TRBJ2-2; D assignment may be TRBD1 or TRBD2 (6 bases each). Germline V gives CDR1 LNHDA, CDR2 SQIVND (reference sequence). This CDR3 contains 15 residues.

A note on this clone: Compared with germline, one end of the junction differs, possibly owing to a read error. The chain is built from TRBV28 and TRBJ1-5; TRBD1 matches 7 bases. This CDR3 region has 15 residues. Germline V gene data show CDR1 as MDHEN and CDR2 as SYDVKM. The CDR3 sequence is CASSPYRGLYQPHHF. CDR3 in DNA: TGTGCCAGCAGTCCATACAGGGGCCTGTATCAGCCCCATCATTTT. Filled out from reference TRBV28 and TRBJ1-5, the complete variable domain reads DVKVTQSSRYLVKRTGEKVFLECVQDMDHENMFWYRQDPGLGLRLIYFSYDVKMKEKGDIPEGYSVSREKKERFSLILESASTNQTSMYLCASSPYRGLYQPHHFGDGTRLSIL.

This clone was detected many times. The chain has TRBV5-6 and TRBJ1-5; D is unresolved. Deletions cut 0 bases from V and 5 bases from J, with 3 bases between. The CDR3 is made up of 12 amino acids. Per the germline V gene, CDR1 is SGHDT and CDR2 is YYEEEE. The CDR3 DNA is TGTGCCAGCAGCTTGGTTGATCAGCCCCAGCATTTT. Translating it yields CASSLVDQPQHF.

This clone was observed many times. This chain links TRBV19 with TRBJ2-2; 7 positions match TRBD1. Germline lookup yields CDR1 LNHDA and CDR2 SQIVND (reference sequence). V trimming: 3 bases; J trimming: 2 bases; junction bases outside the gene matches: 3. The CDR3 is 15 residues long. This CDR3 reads CASSMGQSNTGELFF. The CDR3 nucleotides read TGTGCCAGTAGTATGGGACAGTCAAACACCGGGGAGCTGTTTTTT.

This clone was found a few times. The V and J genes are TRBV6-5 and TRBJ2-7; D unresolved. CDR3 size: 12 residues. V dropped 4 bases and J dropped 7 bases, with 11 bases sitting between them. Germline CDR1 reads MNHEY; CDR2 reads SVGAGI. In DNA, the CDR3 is TGTGCCAGCAGTTCGCAACTACGGGAGCAGTACGTC. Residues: CASSSQLREQYV.

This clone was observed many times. The CDR3, as DNA: TGTGCCAGCAGCTTGTATGGTAACGAAGCTTTCTTT. This gives the protein CASSLYGNEAFF. V usage is TRBV5-6 and J usage is TRBJ1-1; D gene unclear. The germline gives CDR1 SGHDT, CDR2 YYEEEE. This CDR3 is 12 amino acids long. V dropped 1 base and J dropped 8 bases, with 9 bases sitting between them. Full variable domain (rest looked up from reference TRBV5-6 and TRBJ1-1): DAGVTQSPTHLIKTRGQQVTLRCSPKSGHDTVSWYQQALGQGPQFIFQYYEEEERQRGNFPDRFSGHQFPNYSSELNVNALLLGDSALYLCASSLYGNEAFFGQGTRLTVV.

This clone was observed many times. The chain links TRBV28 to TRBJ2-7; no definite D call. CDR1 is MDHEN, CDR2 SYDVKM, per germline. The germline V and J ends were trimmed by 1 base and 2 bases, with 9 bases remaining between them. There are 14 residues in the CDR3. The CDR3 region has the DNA TGTGCCAGCAGTTTATCTCAGGAAACCTACGAGCAGTACTTC. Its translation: CASSLSQETYEQYF.

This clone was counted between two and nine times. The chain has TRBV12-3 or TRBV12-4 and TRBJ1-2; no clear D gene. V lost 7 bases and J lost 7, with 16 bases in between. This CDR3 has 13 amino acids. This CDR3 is CASTVVGEGGYTF. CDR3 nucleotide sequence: TGTGCCAGCACGGTAGTCGGAGAGGGTGGCTACACCTTC.

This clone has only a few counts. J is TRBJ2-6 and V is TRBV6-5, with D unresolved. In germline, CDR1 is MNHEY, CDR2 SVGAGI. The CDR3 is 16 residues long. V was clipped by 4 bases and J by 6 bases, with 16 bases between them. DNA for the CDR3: TGTGCCAGCAGTTCCCTTGCCTTAGCTGTGGCCAACGTCCTGACTTTC. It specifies CASSSLALAVANVLTF.

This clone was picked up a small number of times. The CDR3 bases are TGCGCCAGCAGCCAGTCACTAGTTGTCGCAGATACGCAGTATTTT. Its translation: CASSQSLVVADTQYF. The J gene is TRBJ2-3, the V gene TRBV4-1; weak D call: TRBD2 (5 bases). CDR3 length equals 15 residues. From germline, CDR1 is MGHRA and CDR2 YSYEKL. Trimming took off 3 bases at V and 4 bases at J, with 14 bases between the two ends.

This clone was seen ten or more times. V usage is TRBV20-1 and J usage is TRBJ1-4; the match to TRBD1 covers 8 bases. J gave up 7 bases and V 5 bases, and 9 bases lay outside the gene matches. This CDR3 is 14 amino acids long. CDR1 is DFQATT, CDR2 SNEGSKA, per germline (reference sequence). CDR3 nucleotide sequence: TGCAGTGCTCGGGACGCAGGGGGCCTTGAAAAACTGTTTTTT. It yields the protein CSARDAGGLEKLFF.

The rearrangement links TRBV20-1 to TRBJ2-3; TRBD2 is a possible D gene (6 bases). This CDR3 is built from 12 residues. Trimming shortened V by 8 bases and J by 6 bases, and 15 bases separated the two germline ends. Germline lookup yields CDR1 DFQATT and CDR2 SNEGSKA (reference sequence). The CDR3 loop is CSLEVAEDTQYF. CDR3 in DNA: TGCAGTCTCGAGGTAGCGGAGGATACGCAGTATTTT.

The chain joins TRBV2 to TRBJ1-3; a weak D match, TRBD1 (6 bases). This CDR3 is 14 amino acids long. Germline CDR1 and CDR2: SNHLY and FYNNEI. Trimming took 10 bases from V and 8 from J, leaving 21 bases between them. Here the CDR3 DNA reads TGTGCCATCATTTTAGACAGGAACTCGGACACCATATATTTT. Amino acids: CAIILDRNSDTIYF. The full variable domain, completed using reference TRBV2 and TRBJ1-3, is EPEVTQTPSHQVTQMGQEVILRCVPISNHLYFYWYRQILGQKVEFLVSFYNNEISEKSEIFDDQFSVERPDGSNFTLKIRSTKLEDSAMYFCAIILDRNSDTIYFGEGSWLTVV.

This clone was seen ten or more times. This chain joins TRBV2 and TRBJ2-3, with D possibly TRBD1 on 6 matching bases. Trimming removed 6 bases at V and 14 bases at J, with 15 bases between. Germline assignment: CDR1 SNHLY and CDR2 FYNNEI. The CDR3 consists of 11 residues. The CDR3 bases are TGTGCCAGCAGCGATAACCGGGACACGTATTTT. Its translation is CASSDNRDTYF. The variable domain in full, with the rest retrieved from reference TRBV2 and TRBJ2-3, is EPEVTQTPSHQVTQMGQEVILRCVPISNHLYFYWYRQILGQKVEFLVSFYNNEISEKSEIFDDQFSVERPDGSNFTLKIRSTKLEDSAMYFCASSDNRDTYFGPGTRLTVL.

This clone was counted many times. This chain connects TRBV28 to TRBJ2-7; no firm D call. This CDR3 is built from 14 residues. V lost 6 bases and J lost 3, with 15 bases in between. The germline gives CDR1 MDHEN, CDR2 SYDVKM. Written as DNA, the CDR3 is TGTGCCAGCAGCTCACCGATGCCCAGCTACGAGCAGTACTTC. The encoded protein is CASSSPMPSYEQYF.

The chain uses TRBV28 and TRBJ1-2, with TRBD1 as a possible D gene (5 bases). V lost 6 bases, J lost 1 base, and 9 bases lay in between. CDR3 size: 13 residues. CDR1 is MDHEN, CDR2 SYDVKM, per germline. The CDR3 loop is CASSSGGNYGYTF. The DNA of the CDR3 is TGTGCCAGCAGCAGTGGGGGTAACTATGGCTACACCTTC.

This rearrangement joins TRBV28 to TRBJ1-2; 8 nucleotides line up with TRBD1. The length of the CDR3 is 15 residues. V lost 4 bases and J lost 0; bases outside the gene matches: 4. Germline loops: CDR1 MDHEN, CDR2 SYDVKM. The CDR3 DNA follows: TGTGCCAGCAGTTCCAACAGGGGGTCTAACTATGGCTACACCTTC. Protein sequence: CASSSNRGSNYGYTF.

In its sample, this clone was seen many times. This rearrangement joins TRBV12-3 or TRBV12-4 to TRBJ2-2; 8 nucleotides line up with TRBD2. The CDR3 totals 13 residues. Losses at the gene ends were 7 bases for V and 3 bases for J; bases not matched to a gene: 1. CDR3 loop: CASKAGDTGELFF. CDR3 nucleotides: TGTGCCAGCAAAGCGGGAGACACCGGGGAGCTGTTTTTT.

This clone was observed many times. CDR3 bases: TGCGCCAGCAGCTCCTTGGGCGAGGCAGATACGCAGTATTTT. The encoded protein is CASSSLGEADTQYF. V usage is TRBV5-1 and J usage is TRBJ2-3; D is ambiguous. Trimming took 3 bases from V and 4 from J, leaving 12 bases between them. The CDR3 is 14 residues long. CDR1 is SGHRS and CDR2 is YFSETQ in the germline V gene.

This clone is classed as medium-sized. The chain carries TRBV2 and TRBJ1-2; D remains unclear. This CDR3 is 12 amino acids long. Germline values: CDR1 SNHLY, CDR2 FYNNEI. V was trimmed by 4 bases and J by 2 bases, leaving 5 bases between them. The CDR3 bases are TGTGCCAGCAGTGCAGTGAACTATGGCTACACCTTC. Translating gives CASSAVNYGYTF.

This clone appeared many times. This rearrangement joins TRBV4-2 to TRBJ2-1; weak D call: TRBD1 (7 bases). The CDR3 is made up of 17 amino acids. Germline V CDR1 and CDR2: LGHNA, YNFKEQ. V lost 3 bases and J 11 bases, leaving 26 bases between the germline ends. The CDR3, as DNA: TGTGCCAGCAGCCAGGATTTGGGGGCCTGGCAGGGGGGAAAGCAGTTCTTC. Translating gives CASSQDLGAWQGGKQFF.

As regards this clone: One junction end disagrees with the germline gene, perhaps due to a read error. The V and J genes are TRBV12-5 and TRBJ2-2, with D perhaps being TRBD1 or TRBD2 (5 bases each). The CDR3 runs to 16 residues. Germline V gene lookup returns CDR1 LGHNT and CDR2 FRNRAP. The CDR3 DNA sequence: TGTGCTAGTGGTTGGGGGTGGATTGGGATCACCGAGGAGCTGTTTTTT. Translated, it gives CASGWGWIGITEELFF.